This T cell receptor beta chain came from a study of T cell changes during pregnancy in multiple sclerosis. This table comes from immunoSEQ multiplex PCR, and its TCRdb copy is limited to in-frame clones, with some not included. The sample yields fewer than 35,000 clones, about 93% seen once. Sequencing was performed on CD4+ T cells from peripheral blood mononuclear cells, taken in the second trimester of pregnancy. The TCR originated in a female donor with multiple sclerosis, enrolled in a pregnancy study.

CDR3 region: CASSREQGAEAFF. CDR3 in DNA: TGCGCCAGCAGCCGAGAACAGGGTGCTGAAGCTTTCTTT. The rearrangement joins TRBV5-1 to TRBJ1-1, with a weak D call TRBD1 (6 bases). The CDR3 has 13 residues. Germline V gene lookup returns CDR1 SGHRS and CDR2 YFSETQ. Trimming cost V 4 bases and J 6 bases, with 13 bases left between them.